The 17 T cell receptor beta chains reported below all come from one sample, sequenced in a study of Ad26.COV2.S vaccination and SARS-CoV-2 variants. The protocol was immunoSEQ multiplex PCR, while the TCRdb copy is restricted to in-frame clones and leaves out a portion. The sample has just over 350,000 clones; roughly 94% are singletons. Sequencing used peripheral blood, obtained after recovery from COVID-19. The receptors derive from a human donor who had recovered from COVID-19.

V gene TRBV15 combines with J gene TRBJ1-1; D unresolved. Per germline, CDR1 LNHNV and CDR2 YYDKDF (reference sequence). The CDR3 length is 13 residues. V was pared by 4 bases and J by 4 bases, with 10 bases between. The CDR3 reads CATSIGIFTEAFF. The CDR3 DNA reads TGTGCCACCAGCATTGGCATATTCACTGAAGCTTTCTTT.

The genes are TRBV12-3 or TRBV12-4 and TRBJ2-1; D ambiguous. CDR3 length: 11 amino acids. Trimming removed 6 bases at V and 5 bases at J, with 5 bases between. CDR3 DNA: TGTGCCAGCAGCCGCAACAATGAGCAGTTCTTC. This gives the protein CASSRNNEQFF.

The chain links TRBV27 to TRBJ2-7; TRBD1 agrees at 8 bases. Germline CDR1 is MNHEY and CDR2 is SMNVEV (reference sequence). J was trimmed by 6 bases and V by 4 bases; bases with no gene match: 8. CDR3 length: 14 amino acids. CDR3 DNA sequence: TGTGCCAGCAGTTCCCGGACAGGGTCGCGCGAGCAGTACTTC. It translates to CASSSRTGSREQYF.

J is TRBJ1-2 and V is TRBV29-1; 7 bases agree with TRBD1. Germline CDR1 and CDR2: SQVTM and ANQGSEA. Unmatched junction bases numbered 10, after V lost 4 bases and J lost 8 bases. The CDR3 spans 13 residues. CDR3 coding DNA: TGCAGCGTTGTGAGGGGGCTCGGGCTAGGCTACACCTTC. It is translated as CSVVRGLGLGYTF.

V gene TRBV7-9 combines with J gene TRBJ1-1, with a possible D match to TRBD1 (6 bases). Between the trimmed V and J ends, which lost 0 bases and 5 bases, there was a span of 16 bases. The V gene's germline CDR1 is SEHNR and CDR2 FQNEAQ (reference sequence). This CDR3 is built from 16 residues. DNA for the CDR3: TGTGCCAGCAGCTTAGCGGGCAGGGAAAGGGGGACTGAAGCTTTCTTT. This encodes CASSLAGRERGTEAFF.

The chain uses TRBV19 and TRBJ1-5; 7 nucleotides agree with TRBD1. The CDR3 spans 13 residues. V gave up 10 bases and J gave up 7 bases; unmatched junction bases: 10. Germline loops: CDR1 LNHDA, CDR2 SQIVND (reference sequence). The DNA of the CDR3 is TGTGCCACCAAGACAGGGTCGAGACAGCCCCAGCATTTT. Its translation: CATKTGSRQPQHF.

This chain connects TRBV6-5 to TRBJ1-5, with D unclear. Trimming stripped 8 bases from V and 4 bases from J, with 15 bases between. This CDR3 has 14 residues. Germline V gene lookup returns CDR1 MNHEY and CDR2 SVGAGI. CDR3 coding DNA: TGTGCCAGCCGACCCCCACCCGGAAATCAGCCCCAGCATTTT. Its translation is CASRPPPGNQPQHF.

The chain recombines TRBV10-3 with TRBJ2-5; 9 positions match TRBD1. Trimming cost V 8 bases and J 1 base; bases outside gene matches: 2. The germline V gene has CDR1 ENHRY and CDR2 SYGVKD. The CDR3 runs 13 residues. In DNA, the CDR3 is TGTGCCATCGCGGGACAGGGCCAAGAGACCCAGTACTTC. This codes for CAIAGQGQETQYF.

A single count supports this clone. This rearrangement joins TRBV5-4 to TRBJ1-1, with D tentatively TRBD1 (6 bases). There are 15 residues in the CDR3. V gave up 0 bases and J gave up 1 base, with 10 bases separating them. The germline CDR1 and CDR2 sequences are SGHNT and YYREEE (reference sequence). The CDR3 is CASSLATQGNTEAFF. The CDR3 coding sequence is TGTGCCAGCAGCTTGGCAACACAGGGGAACACTGAAGCTTTCTTT. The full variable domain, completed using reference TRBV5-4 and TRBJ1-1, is ETGVTQSPTHLIKTRGQQVTLRCSSQSGHNTVSWYQQALGQGPQFIFQYYREEENGRGNFPPRFSGLQFPNYSSELNVNALELDDSALYLCASSLATQGNTEAFFGQGTRLTVV.

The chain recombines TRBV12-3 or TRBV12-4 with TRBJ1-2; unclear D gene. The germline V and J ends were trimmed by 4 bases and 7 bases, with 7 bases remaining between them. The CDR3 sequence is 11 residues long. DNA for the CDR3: TGTGCCAGCAGTTCTACAAGTGGCTACACCTTC. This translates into CASSSTSGYTF.

The CDR3 here is CATSASRTMNTEAFF. The CDR3 nucleotides are TGTGCCACCTCCGCCTCCAGGACCATGAACACTGAAGCTTTCTTT. The chain uses TRBV15 and TRBJ1-1; D gene unclear. This CDR3 has 15 amino acids. Trimming took off 8 bases at V and 0 bases at J, with 16 bases between the two ends. Germline lookup yields CDR1 LNHNV and CDR2 YYDKDF (reference sequence).

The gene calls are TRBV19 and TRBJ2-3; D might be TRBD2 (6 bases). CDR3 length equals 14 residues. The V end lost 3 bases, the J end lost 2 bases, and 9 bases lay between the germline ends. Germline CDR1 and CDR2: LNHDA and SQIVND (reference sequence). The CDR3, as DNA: TGTGCCAGTAGTATGGGAGGCTTCACAGATACGCAGTATTTT. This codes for CASSMGGFTDTQYF.

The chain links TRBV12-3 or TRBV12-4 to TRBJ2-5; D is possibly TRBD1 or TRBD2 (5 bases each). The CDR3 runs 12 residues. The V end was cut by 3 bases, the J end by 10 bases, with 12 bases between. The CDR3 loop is CASSFGLGDQYF. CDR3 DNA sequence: TGTGCCAGCAGTTTTGGTCTGGGGGACCAGTACTTC.

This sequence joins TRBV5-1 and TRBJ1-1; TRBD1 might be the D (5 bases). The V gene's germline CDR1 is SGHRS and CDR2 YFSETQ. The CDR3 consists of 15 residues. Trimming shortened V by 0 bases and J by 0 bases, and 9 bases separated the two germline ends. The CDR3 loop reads CASSLGRGMNTEAFF. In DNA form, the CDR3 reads TGCGCCAGCAGCTTGGGGAGGGGTATGAACACTGAAGCTTTCTTT.

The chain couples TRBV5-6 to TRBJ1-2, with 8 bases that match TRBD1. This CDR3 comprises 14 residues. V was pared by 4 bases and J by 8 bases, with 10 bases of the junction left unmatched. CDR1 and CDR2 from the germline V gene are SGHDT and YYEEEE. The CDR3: CASSDTGGGYGYTF. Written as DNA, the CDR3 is TGTGCCAGCAGCGATACAGGGGGAGGTTACGGCTACACCTTC.

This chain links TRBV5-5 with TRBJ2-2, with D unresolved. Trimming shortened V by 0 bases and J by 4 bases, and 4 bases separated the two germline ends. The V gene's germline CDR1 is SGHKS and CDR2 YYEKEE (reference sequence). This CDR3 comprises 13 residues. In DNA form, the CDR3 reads TGTGCCAGCAGCTTGGCAACCACCGGGGAGCTGTTTTTT. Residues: CASSLATTGELFF.

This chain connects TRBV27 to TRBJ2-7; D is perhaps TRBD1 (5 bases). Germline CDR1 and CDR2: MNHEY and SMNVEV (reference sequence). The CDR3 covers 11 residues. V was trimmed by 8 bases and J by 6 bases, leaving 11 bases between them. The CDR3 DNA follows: TGTGCCAGCGGAGAAGGGGTCGAGCAGTACTTC. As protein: CASGEGVEQYF.